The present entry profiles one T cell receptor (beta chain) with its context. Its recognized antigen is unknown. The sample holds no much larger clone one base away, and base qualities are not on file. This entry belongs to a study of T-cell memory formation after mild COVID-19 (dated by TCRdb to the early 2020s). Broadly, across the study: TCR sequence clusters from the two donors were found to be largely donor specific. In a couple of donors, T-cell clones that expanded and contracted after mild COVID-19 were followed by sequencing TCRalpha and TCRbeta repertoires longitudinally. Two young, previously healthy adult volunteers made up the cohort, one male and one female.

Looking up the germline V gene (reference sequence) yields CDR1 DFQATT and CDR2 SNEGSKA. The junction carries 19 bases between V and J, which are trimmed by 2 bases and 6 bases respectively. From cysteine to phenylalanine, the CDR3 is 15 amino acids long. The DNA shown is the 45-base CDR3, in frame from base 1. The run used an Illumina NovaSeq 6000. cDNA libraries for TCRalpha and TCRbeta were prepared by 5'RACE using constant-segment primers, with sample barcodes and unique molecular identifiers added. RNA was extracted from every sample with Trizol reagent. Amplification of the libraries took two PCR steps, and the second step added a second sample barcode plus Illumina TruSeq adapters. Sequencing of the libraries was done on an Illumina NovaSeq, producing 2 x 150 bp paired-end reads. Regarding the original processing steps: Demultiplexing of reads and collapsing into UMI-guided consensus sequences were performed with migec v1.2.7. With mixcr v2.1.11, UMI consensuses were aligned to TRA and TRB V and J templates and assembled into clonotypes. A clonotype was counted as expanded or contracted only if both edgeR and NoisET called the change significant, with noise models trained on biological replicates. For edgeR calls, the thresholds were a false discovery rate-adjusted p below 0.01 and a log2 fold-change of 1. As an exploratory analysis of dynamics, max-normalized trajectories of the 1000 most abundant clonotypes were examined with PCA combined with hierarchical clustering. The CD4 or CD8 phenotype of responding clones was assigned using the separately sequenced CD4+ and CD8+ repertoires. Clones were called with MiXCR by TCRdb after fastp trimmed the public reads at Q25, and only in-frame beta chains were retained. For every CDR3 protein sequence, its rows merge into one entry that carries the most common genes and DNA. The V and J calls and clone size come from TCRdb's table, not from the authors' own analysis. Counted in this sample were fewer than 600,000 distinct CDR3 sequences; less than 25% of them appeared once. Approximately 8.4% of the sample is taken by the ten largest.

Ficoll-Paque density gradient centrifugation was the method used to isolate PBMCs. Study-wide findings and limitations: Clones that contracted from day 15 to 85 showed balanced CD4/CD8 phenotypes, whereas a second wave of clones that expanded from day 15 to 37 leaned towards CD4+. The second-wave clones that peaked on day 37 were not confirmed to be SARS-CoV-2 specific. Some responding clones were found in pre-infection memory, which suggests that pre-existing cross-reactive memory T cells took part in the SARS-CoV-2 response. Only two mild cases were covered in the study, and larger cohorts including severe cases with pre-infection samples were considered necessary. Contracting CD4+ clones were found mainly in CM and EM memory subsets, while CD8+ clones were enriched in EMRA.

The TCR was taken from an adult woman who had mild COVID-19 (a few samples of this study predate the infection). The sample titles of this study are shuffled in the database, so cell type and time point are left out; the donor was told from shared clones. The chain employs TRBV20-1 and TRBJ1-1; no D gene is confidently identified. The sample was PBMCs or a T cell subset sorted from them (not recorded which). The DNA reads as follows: TGCAGTGCTAGAAGCTCTCCTACGGCTGGGGCTGAAGCTTTCTTT. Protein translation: CSARSSPTAGAEAFF.